This T cell receptor (beta chain) was retrieved from a study of blood T cell repertoires in COVID-19. Study as a whole: Samples came from the United States, Italy and Spain, spanning acute and convalescent COVID-19.

V was cut by 5 bases and J by 5 bases, with 19 bases left in between. The CDR3 consists of 16 residues. From germline, CDR1 is SGHAT and CDR2 FQNNGV. The data were produced by immunoSEQ multiplex PCR, yet TCRdb's version contains in-frame clones alone and is incomplete. The data hold about 290,000 clones, with 89% observed a single time. Material for sequencing was peripheral blood. The rearrangement joins TRBV11-2 to TRBJ1-3, with a tentative D call TRBD1 (5 bases). This receptor was identified in a woman in her twenties or thirties with COVID-19, enrolled during active disease. The CDR3 DNA reads as TGTGCCAGCAGCCCCGGGGGGGTAGCTTCCCGAAACACCATATATTTT. Translation gives CASSPGGVASRNTIYF.